This entry describes one T cell receptor (beta chain). This sample is drawn from a study of blood T cell repertoires in COVID-19. The overall study: Collection of acute and convalescent COVID-19 samples took place in the United States, Italy and Spain. Sample material is recorded as cDNA or gDNA derived from T cells, B-cell-depleted T cells, or PBMCs.

CDR3 length: 15 residues. Germline CDR1 reads DFQATT; CDR2 reads SNEGSKA (reference sequence). The V segment lost 3 bases and the J segment 2 bases; nucleotides outside the gene matches: 8. In the original analysis: Reference gene primer amplification gave estimated nucleated cell counts. Using immunoSEQ multiplex PCR, the repertoire was profiled, and TCRdb retains in-frame clones only, with some absent. That table is the source of V, J and clone size, and D and trimming were worked out from the DNA. The sample lists approximately 270,000 clones, around 85% seen once, with 8.9% in the top ten. Sequencing input: peripheral blood. The sequence was obtained from a man older than 75 with acute or convalescent COVID-19. The chain carries TRBV20-1 and TRBJ1-2; 8 bases map to TRBD1. The CDR3, as DNA: TGCAGTGCTAGTAGCAGGGGGCTATGGAACTATGGCTACACCTTC. Protein product: CSASSRGLWNYGYTF.